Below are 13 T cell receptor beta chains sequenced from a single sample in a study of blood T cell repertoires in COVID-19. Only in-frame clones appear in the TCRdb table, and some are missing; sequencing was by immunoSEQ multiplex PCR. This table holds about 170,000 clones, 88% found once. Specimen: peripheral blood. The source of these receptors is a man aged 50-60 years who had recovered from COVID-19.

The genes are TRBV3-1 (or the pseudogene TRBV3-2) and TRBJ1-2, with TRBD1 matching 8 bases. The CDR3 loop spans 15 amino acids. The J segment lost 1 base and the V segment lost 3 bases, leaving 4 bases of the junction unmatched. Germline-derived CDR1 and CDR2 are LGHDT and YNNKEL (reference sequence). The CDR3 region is CASSQGQAVNYGYTF. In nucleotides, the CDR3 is TGTGCCAGCAGCCAGGGACAGGCGGTTAACTATGGCTACACCTTC.

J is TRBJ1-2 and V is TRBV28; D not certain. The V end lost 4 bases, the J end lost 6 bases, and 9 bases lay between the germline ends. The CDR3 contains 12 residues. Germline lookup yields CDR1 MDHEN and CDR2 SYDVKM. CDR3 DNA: TGTGCCAGCAGTTCGAAGCCCCATGGCTACACCTTC. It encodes CASSSKPHGYTF.

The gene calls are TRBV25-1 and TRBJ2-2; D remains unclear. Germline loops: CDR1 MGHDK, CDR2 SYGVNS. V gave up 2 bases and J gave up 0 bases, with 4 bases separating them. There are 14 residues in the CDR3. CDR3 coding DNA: TGTGCCAGCAGTGAACCAGCGAACACCGGGGAGCTGTTTTTT. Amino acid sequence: CASSEPANTGELFF.

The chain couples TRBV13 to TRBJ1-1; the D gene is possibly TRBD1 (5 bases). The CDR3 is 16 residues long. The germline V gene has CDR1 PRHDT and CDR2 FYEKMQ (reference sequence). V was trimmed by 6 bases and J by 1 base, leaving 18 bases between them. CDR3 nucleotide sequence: TGTGCCAGCAGTCACACAGGAAGTTTGAAGAACACTGAAGCTTTCTTT. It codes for CASSHTGSLKNTEAFF.

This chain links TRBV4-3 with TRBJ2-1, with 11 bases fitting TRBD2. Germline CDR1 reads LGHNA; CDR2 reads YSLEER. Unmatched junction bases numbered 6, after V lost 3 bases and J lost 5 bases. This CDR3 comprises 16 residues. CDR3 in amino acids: CASSQGLAGGDNEQFF. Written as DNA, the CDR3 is TGCGCCAGCAGCCAGGGGCTAGCGGGAGGAGACAATGAGCAGTTCTTC.

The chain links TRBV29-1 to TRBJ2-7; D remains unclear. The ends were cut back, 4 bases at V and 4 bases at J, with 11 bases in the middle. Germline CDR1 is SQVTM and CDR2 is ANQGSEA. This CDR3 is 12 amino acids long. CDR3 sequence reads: CSVGQALYEQYF. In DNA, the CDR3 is TGCAGCGTTGGGCAGGCTCTTTACGAGCAGTACTTC.

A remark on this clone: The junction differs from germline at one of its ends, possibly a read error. The CDR3 bases are TGTGCCAGCAGTTACGAGGGCCGCAAACAGCCCCAGCATTTT. It encodes CASSYEGRKQPQHF. The genes are TRBV6-2 or TRBV6-3 and TRBJ1-5; D gene unclear. Germline assignment: CDR1 MNHEY and CDR2 SVGEGT. This CDR3 contains 14 residues.

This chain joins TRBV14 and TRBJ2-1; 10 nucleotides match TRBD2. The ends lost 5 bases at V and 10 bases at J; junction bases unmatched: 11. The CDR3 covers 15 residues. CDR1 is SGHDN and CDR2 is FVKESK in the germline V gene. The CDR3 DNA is TGTGCCAGCAGCGAATCTAGCGGGAGCCCCAAAGAGCAGTTCTTC. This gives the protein CASSESSGSPKEQFF.

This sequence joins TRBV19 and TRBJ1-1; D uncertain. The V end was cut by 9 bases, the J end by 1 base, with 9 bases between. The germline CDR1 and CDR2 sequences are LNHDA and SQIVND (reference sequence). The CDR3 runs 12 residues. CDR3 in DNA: TGTGCCAGCGGAGTATCGAACACTGAAGCTTTCTTT. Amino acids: CASGVSNTEAFF.

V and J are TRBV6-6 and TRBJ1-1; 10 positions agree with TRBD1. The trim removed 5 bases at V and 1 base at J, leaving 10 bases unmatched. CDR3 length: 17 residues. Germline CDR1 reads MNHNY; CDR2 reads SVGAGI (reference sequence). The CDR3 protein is CASSPRPGQGRNTEAFF. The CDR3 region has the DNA TGTGCCAGCAGTCCCCGGCCGGGACAGGGGAGGAACACTGAAGCTTTCTTT.

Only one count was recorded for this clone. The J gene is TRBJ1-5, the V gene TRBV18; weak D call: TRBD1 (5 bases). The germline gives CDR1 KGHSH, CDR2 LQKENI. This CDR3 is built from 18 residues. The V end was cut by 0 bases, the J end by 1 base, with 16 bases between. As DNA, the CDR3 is TGTGCCAGCTCACCACCAGGGGATTTAAGTGGGAGCAATCAGCCCCAGCATTTT. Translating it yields CASSPPGDLSGSNQPQHF.

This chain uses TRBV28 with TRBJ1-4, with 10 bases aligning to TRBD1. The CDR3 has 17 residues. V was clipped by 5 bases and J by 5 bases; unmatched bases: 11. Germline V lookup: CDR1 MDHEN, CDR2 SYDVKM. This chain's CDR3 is CASSTWGQGRSNEKLFF. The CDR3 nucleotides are TGTGCCAGCAGTACATGGGGACAGGGGAGATCGAATGAAAAACTGTTTTTT.

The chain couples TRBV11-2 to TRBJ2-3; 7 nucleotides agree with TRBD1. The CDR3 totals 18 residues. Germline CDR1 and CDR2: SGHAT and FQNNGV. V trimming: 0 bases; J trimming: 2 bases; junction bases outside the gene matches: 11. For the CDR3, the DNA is TGTGCCAGCAGCTTAGAGTACCGGGACAGACTAATCACAGATACGCAGTATTTT. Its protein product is CASSLEYRDRLITDTQYF.